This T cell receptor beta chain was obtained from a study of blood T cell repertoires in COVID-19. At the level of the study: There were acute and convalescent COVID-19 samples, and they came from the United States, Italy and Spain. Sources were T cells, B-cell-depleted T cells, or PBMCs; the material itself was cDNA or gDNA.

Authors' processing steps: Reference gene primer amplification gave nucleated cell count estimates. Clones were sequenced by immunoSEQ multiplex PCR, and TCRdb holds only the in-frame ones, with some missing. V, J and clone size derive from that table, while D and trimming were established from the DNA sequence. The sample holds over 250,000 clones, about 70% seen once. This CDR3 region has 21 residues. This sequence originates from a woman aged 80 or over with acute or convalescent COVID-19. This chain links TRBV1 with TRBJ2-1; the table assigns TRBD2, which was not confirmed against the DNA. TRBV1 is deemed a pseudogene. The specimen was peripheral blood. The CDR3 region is CTSSLGTSGRARLRDYNEQFF. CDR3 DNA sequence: TGCACCAGCAGCCTCGGGACTAGCGGGAGGGCCCGACTACGAGACTACAATGAGCAGTTCTTC.